The clone carrying this T cell receptor (beta chain) has at least ten counts. This entry belongs to a study of quantifying T cell responses using KT2 cells. Overall study context: Reverse transcription used primers in the TCR alpha and beta constant regions.

An oligo carrying a UMI was ligated to the cDNA 3' end. The first PCR ran 3 to 5 cycles with an equimolar RC1.1 and RC1.2 beta primer mix. Each CDR3 protein gets one entry after TCRdb re-called the UMI-ligation and nested PCR reads with MiXCR. Found here are 40,000 to 50,000 distinct CDR3 sequences, about a sixth of them singletons; the top ten hold around two fifths. CDR3 length equals 16 residues. CDR1 and CDR2 from the germline V gene are LGHNA and YSLEER. With 1 base removed from V and 4 bases from J, the gap between germline ends came to 11 bases. Unfractionated PBMC were spiked with known numbers of KT2 clone cells.

The TCR sequence derives from a human donor. What was sequenced was PBMCs spiked with cells of the T cell clone KT2. V usage is TRBV4-3 and J usage is TRBJ2-6; tentative D call: TRBD2 (6 bases). CDR3 loop: CASSQARETGANVLTF. The CDR3 coding sequence is TGCGCCAGCAGCCAAGCTCGGGAGACCGGGGCCAACGTCCTGACTTTC.